A single sample gave rise to the 16 T cell receptor beta chains below, sequenced in a study of shared clonotypes between healthy human individuals. Sequenced by immunoSEQ multiplex PCR; TCRdb stores in-frame clones only, minus some. The table includes roughly 330,000 clones, around 74% detected once. Sequenced material: memory CD4+ T cells sorted from blood. Subset noted: CD45RA-negative fraction. The source is a young man in good health.

This chain joins TRBV2 and TRBJ2-7; TRBD2 matches at 10 bases. This CDR3 contains 15 residues. The V gene end was trimmed by 8 bases and the J gene end by 1 base; junction bases not matched to a gene: 8. Germline V gene lookup returns CDR1 SNHLY and CDR2 FYNNEI. CDR3 bases: TGTGCCAGCTGCTCCCGGACTAGCGGTTCCTACGAGCAGTACTTC. It is translated as CASCSRTSGSYEQYF.

This chain joins TRBV29-1 and TRBJ2-1, with no clear D. The CDR3 is made up of 13 amino acids. Per germline, CDR1 SQVTM and CDR2 ANQGSEA. V was pared by 7 bases and J by 3 bases, with 13 bases between. CDR3 bases: TGCAGCGCCGCGGACCCTCTCTACAATGAGCAGTTCTTC. The encoded protein is CSAADPLYNEQFF.

The chain recombines TRBV2 with TRBJ2-3; 8 bases match TRBD1. Per the germline V gene, CDR1 is SNHLY and CDR2 is FYNNEI. The CDR3 runs to 14 residues. Germline trimming cut 10 bases from V and 3 bases from J; bases unmatched to any gene: 9. CDR3 sequence reads: CANGQGSKTDTQYF. The CDR3 DNA follows: TGTGCCAACGGACAGGGAAGCAAAACAGATACGCAGTATTTT.

The V gene is TRBV11-2, the J gene TRBJ2-5, with 14 bases aligning to TRBD2. The tail of the sequence fits TRBJ2-7 better, so the J call may be wrong. This CDR3 has 17 amino acids. Germline CDR1 is SGHAT and CDR2 is FQNNGV. The CDR3 region is CASSPGTSGSLAYEQYF. The CDR3 nucleotides are TGTGCCAGCAGCCCCGGGACTAGCGGGAGCCTAGCCTACGAGCAGTACTTC.

The gene calls are TRBV19 and TRBJ2-4; 8 nucleotides match TRBD2. V lost 5 bases, J lost 6 bases, and 9 bases stayed unmatched. In germline, CDR1 is LNHDA, CDR2 SQIVND (reference sequence). The CDR3 spans 15 residues. The CDR3 region has the DNA TGTGCCAGTAGTTCTTCCTTTAGCGGGACAAACATTCAGTACTTC. This gives the protein CASSSSFSGTNIQYF. Supplemented by reference TRBV19 and TRBJ2-4, the full variable domain reads DGGITQSPKYLFRKEGQNVTLSCEQNLNHDAMYWYRQDPGQGLRLIYYSQIVNDFQKGDIAEGYSVSREKKESFPLTVTSAQKNPTAFYLCASSSSFSGTNIQYFGAGTRLSVL.

This clone has ten or more counts. V and J are TRBV6-1 and TRBJ1-3, with no clear D. V lost 6 bases and J 4 bases, leaving 7 bases between the germline ends. CDR3 length: 12 amino acids. Germline V gives CDR1 MNHNS, CDR2 SASEGT. The CDR3 DNA reads TGTGCCAGCAGAGACCCAGGAAACACCATATATTTT. Amino acid sequence: CASRDPGNTIYF.

This clone has just a few counts. The rearrangement joins TRBV2 to TRBJ1-5; no firm D call. The V gene's germline CDR1 is SNHLY and CDR2 FYNNEI. This CDR3 spans 14 amino acids. Trimming stripped 1 base from V and 4 bases from J, with 8 bases between. CDR3 in amino acids: CASSEVHSNQPQHF. CDR3 sequence (DNA): TGTGCCAGCAGTGAAGTTCACAGTAATCAGCCCCAGCATTTT.

The chain couples TRBV7-9 to TRBJ1-4; TRBD1 might be the D (6 bases). This CDR3 has 16 amino acids. Trimming took 8 bases from V and 0 from J, leaving 16 bases between them. Germline CDR1 is SEHNR and CDR2 is FQNEAQ (reference sequence). DNA of the CDR3: TGTGCCAGCGGCAGGGGATCGAGTTCAACTAATGAAAAACTGTTTTTT. Protein product: CASGRGSSSTNEKLFF.

The V gene is TRBV18, the J gene TRBJ2-7; 9 bases agree with TRBD1. This CDR3 is 14 amino acids long. Looked up from germline, CDR1 is KGHSH and CDR2 is LQKENI. V was clipped by 0 bases and J by 7 bases; unmatched bases: 4. CDR3: CASSPPGTGREQYF. The CDR3 DNA sequence: TGTGCCAGCTCACCACCGGGGACAGGGCGTGAGCAGTACTTC. The whole variable domain, remainder taken from reference TRBV18 and TRBJ2-7, is NAGVMQNPRHLVRRRGQEARLRCSPMKGHSHVYWYRQLPEEGLKFMVYLQKENIIDESGMPKERFSAEFPKEGPSILRIQQVVRGDSAAYFCASSPPGTGREQYFGPGTRLTVT.

This chain joins TRBV6-1 and TRBJ1-5, with D possibly TRBD1 on 5 matching bases. Trimming removed 9 bases at V and 7 bases at J, with 16 bases between. The CDR3 runs 13 residues. Germline V gives CDR1 MNHNS, CDR2 SASEGT. This chain's CDR3 is CASAQTGDQPQHF. CDR3 coding DNA: TGTGCCAGTGCCCAGACCGGGGACCAGCCCCAGCATTTT.

CDR3 protein: CASSPGAANSYEQYF. The CDR3 nucleotides are TGCGCCAGCAGCCCCGGTGCAGCAAACTCCTACGAGCAGTACTTC. This sequence joins TRBV5-1 and TRBJ2-7; D call uncertain. CDR3 length: 15 amino acids. The germline CDR1 and CDR2 sequences are SGHRS and YFSETQ. Trimming removed 4 bases at V and 0 bases at J, with 14 bases between.

The chain employs TRBV5-5 and TRBJ1-1, with D uncertain. V lost 4 bases to trimming and J lost 3 bases, with 10 bases between them. Germline CDR1 SGHKS, CDR2 YYEKEE (reference sequence). The CDR3 contains 13 residues. CDR3 loop: CASSRAGDTEAFF. CDR3 DNA sequence: TGTGCCAGCAGCCGGGCGGGTGACACTGAAGCTTTCTTT.

The rearrangement links TRBV6-1 to TRBJ1-1; unclear D gene. This CDR3 has 13 amino acids. Per germline, CDR1 MNHNS and CDR2 SASEGT. Deletions cut 5 bases from V and 0 bases from J, with 7 bases between. The CDR3 coding sequence is TGTGCCAGCAGTCCCAATATGAACACTGAAGCTTTCTTT. Protein: CASSPNMNTEAFF.

The chain employs TRBV9 and TRBJ1-1; D remains ambiguous. CDR1 is SGDLS, CDR2 YYNGEE, per germline. Trimming took off 3 bases at V and 1 base at J, with 10 bases between the two ends. The CDR3 length is 14 residues. CDR3 nucleotide sequence: TGTGCCAGCAGCGCCTTACAAAGGAACACTGAAGCTTTCTTT. It translates to CASSALQRNTEAFF.

The rearrangement uses TRBV2 and TRBJ2-3; no firm D call. Germline V CDR1 and CDR2: SNHLY, FYNNEI. Trimming stripped 2 bases from V and 0 bases from J, with 9 bases between. This CDR3 region has 15 residues. The CDR3 sequence: CASSENPASTDTQYF. The CDR3 DNA reads TGTGCCAGCAGTGAAAACCCTGCTAGCACAGATACGCAGTATTTT.

V is TRBV9 and J is TRBJ2-7; either TRBD1 or TRBD2 may fit D (5 bases each). V lost 3 bases, J lost 7 bases, and 23 bases lay in between. CDR3 length: 16 amino acids. Germline CDR1 is SGDLS and CDR2 is YYNGEE. CDR3 bases: TGTGCCAGCAGCGCGCTTAACCGGGACCTTAACGGGGAGCAGTACTTC. Residues: CASSALNRDLNGEQYF.